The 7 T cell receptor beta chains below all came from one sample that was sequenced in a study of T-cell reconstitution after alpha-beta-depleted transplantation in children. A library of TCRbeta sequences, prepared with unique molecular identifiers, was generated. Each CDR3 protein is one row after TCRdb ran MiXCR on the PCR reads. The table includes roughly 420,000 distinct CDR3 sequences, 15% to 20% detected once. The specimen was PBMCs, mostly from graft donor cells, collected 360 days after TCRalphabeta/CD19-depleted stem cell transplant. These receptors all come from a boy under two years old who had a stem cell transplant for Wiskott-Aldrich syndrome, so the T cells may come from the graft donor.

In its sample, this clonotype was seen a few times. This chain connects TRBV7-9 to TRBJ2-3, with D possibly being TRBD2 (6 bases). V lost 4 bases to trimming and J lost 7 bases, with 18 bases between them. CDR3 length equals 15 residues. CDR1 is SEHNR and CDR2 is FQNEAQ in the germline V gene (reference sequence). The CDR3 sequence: CASSWDCCVGNTQYF. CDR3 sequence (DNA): TGTGCCAGCAGCTGGGACTGCTGTGTGGGGAATACGCAGTATTTT.

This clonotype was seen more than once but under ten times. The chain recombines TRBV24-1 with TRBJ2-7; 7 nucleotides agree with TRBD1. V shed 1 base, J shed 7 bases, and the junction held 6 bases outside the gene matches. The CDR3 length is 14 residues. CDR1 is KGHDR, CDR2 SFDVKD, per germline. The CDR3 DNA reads TGTGCCACCAGTGATTTCACAGGGGACGGGGAGCAGTACTTC. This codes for CATSDFTGDGEQYF.

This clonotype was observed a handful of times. DNA of the CDR3: TGTGCCAGCACCCCCGACGGACTAGCGGTCACAGATACGCAGTATTTT. Protein: CASTPDGLAVTDTQYF. V gene TRBV12-3 or TRBV12-4 combines with J gene TRBJ2-3, with 10 bases that match TRBD2. This CDR3 is built from 16 residues. The junction had 9 bases not matched to a gene; V was cut back by 7 bases and J by 2 bases.

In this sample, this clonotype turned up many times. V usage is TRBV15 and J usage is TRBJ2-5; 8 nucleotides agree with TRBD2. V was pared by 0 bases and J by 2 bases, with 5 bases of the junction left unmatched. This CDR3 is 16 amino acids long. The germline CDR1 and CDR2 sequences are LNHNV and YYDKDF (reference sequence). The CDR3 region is CATSRDALAVQETQYF. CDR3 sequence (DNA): TGTGCCACCAGCAGAGATGCACTAGCGGTACAAGAGACCCAGTACTTC.

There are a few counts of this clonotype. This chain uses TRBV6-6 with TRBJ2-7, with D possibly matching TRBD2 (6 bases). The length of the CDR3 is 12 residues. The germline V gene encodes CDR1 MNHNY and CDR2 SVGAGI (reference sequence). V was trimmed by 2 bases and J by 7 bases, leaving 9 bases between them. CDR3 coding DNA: TGTGCCAGCAGTTACGGAGGGCGGGAGCAGTACTTC. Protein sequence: CASSYGGREQYF.

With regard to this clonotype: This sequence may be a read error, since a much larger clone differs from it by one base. The CDR3 DNA reads as TGTGCCGGCAGGGCGGATACGCAGTATTTT. It specifies CAGRADTQYF. The chain recombines TRBV25-1 with TRBJ2-3, with a tentative D call TRBD1 (5 bases). The CDR3 is made up of 10 amino acids. Germline V CDR1 and CDR2: MGHDK, SYGVNS.

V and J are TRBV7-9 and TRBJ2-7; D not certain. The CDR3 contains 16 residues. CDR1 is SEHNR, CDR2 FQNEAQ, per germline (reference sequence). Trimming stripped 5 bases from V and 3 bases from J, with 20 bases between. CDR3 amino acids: CASSPTSTYSYYEQYF. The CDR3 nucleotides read TGTGCCAGCAGCCCCACCTCGACATACTCTTACTACGAGCAGTACTTC.